These T cell receptor beta chains were read from a single sample in a study of cytomegalovirus exposure and HLA in healthy donors. Using immunoSEQ multiplex PCR, the repertoire was profiled, and TCRdb retains in-frame clones only, with some absent. The sample holds 170,000 or so clones; approximately 78% are singletons and the top ten take 13%. The sequenced sample was PBMCs. The receptors derive from a woman in her forties or fifties in good health and CMV-seropositive. Both conserved end residues are part of each CDR3. Each record gives: V gene, clone size, J gene, D gene, CDR3 protein, CDR3 DNA. D genes are given only for firm matches. Size is stated for part of the rows, as once, few or many counts, or as a class when the clone is expanded.

V gene: TRBV19
clone size: few
J gene: TRBJ2-3
D gene: NA
CDR3 protein: CASSIAASYTDTQYF
CDR3 DNA: TGTGCCAGTAGTATAGCGGCTAGCTACACAGATACGCAGTATTTT

V gene: TRBV27
clone size: NA
J gene: TRBJ2-7
D gene: TRBD1
CDR3 protein: CASSSPDRWNEQYF
CDR3 DNA: TGTGCCAGCAGTTCCCCGGACAGGTGGAACGAGCAGTACTTC

V gene: TRBV6-1
clone size: once
J gene: TRBJ1-3
D gene: NA
CDR3 protein: CASRGFDRSGNTIYF
CDR3 DNA: TGTGCCAGCAGGGGATTCGACAGGAGTGGAAACACCATATATTTT

V gene: TRBV6-1
clone size: NA
J gene: TRBJ1-1
D gene: NA
CDR3 protein: CASSGGTLMNTEAFF
CDR3 DNA: TGTGCCAGCAGTGGAGGGACATTGATGAACACTGAAGCTTTCTTT

V gene: TRBV5-1
clone size: NA
J gene: TRBJ1-2
D gene: NA
CDR3 protein: CASSLEAGFNGYTF
CDR3 DNA: TGCGCCAGCAGCTTGGAGGCAGGGTTCAATGGCTACACCTTC

V gene: TRBV7-9
clone size: NA
J gene: TRBJ1-5
D gene: TRBD1
CDR3 protein: CASSLAGQENQPQHF
CDR3 DNA: TGTGCCAGCAGCCTCGCCGGACAGGAGAATCAGCCCCAGCATTTT

V gene: TRBV5-1
clone size: NA
J gene: TRBJ2-1
D gene: TRBD1
CDR3 protein: CASSSVTGANEQFF
CDR3 DNA: TGCGCCAGCAGTTCAGTCACAGGGGCTAATGAGCAGTTCTTC

V gene: TRBV2
clone size: NA
J gene: TRBJ2-6
D gene: NA
CDR3 protein: CASSYKGANVLTF
CDR3 DNA: TGTGCCAGCAGTTACAAGGGGGCCAACGTCCTGACTTTC

V gene: TRBV9
clone size: NA
J gene: TRBJ1-1
D gene: NA
CDR3 protein: CASSVGPPGTEAFF
CDR3 DNA: TGTGCCAGCAGCGTAGGGCCGCCGGGCACTGAAGCTTTCTTT

V gene: TRBV18
clone size: NA
J gene: TRBJ1-1
D gene: NA
CDR3 protein: CASSPTHGGLGEAFF
CDR3 DNA: TGTGCCAGCTCTCCTACCCACGGGGGATTAGGGGAAGCTTTCTTT

V gene: TRBV5-1
clone size: NA
J gene: TRBJ2-3
D gene: TRBD1
CDR3 protein: CASSSRGTGSTDTQYF
CDR3 DNA: TGCGCCAGCAGCTCACGAGGGACAGGGTCCACAGATACGCAGTATTTT

V gene: TRBV14
clone size: NA
J gene: TRBJ2-7
D gene: NA
CDR3 protein: CASSRVQGWSYEQYF
CDR3 DNA: TGTGCCAGCAGCCGTGTTCAGGGGTGGTCCTACGAGCAGTACTTC

V gene: TRBV2
clone size: NA
J gene: TRBJ1-6
D gene: NA
CDR3 protein: CASREGTPLHF
CDR3 DNA: TGTGCCAGCAGGGAGGGGACACCCCTCCACTTT

V gene: TRBV19
clone size: NA
J gene: TRBJ1-5
D gene: NA
CDR3 protein: CASSFNNQPQHF
CDR3 DNA: TGTGCCAGTAGTTTTAATAATCAGCCCCAGCATTTT

V gene: TRBV5-1
clone size: NA
J gene: TRBJ1-1
D gene: TRBD1
CDR3 protein: CASSFGQGIKAFF
CDR3 DNA: TGCGCCAGCAGCTTCGGACAGGGAATAAAAGCTTTCTTT

V gene: TRBV10-1
clone size: NA
J gene: TRBJ2-4
D gene: TRBD1
CDR3 protein: CARLGTAENIQYF
CDR3 DNA: TGCGCTCGATTGGGGACAGCTGAAAACATTCAGTACTTC

V gene: TRBV30
clone size: NA
J gene: TRBJ2-2
D gene: TRBD2
CDR3 protein: CAWSTLAEDTGELFF
CDR3 DNA: TGTGCCTGGAGTACGCTAGCGGAGGATACCGGGGAGCTGTTTTTT

V gene: TRBV7-3
clone size: NA
J gene: TRBJ2-2
D gene: NA
CDR3 protein: CASSPGHINTGELFF
CDR3 DNA: TGTGCCAGCAGCCCCGGACATATTAACACCGGGGAGCTGTTTTTT

V gene: TRBV12-5
clone size: NA
J gene: TRBJ1-2
D gene: NA
CDR3 protein: CASGLIPNSVHGYTF
CDR3 DNA: TGTGCTAGTGGTTTGATTCCGAATTCAGTCCATGGCTACACCTTC

V gene: TRBV5-5
clone size: once
J gene: TRBJ2-2
D gene: NA
CDR3 protein: CASSLVGSGNTGELFF
CDR3 DNA: TGTGCCAGCAGCTTGGTGGGCAGCGGGAACACCGGGGAGCTGTTTTTT

V gene: TRBV7-7
clone size: NA
J gene: TRBJ2-7
D gene: NA
CDR3 protein: CASSQGHPNSYEQYF
CDR3 DNA: TGTGCCAGCAGCCAGGGACACCCCAACTCCTACGAGCAGTACTTC

V gene: TRBV7-3
clone size: NA
J gene: TRBJ1-5
D gene: NA
CDR3 protein: CASSLGGGNSNQPQHF
CDR3 DNA: TGTGCCAGCAGCCTAGGGGGGGGGAATAGCAATCAGCCCCAGCATTTT

V gene: TRBV7-9
clone size: NA
J gene: TRBJ1-1
D gene: TRBD1
CDR3 protein: CSSSPGTGVFMNTEAFF
CDR3 DNA: TGTTCCAGCAGCCCCGGGACAGGGGTTTTCATGAACACTGAAGCTTTCTTT

V gene: TRBV19
clone size: NA
J gene: TRBJ2-7
D gene: NA
CDR3 protein: CASKFDPDSSYEQYF
CDR3 DNA: TGTGCCAGTAAATTTGACCCCGACAGCTCCTACGAGCAGTACTTC

V gene: TRBV6-6
clone size: NA
J gene: TRBJ1-3
D gene: TRBD1
CDR3 protein: CASSLGTGTLGNTIYF
CDR3 DNA: TGTGCCAGCAGCCTCGGGACAGGGACCCTTGGAAACACCATATATTTT

V gene: TRBV12-2
clone size: NA
J gene: TRBJ1-5
D gene: NA
CDR3 protein: CASRLVDRISNQPQHF
CDR3 DNA: TGTGCAAGTCGCTTAGTAGACAGGATTAGCAATCAGCCCCAGCATTTT

V gene: TRBV9
clone size: NA
J gene: TRBJ2-2
D gene: TRBD2
CDR3 protein: CASSVSGRGGRGGELFF
CDR3 DNA: TGTGCCAGCAGCGTTAGTGGACGGGGGGGCCGAGGCGGGGAGCTGTTTTTT

V gene: TRBV2
clone size: NA
J gene: TRBJ2-7
D gene: NA
CDR3 protein: CASQATYEQYF
CDR3 DNA: TGTGCCAGCCAAGCGACCTACGAGCAGTACTTC

V gene: TRBV6-1
clone size: NA
J gene: TRBJ1-5
D gene: TRBD1
CDR3 protein: CASIRTGFSNQPQHF
CDR3 DNA: TGTGCCAGCATAAGGACAGGGTTCAGCAATCAGCCCCAGCATTTT

V gene: TRBV11-2
clone size: NA
J gene: TRBJ2-3
D gene: NA
CDR3 protein: CASSLEGHTQYF
CDR3 DNA: TGTGCCAGCAGCTTAGAGGGCCATACGCAGTATTTT

V gene: TRBV7-8
clone size: NA
J gene: TRBJ2-2
D gene: TRBD2
CDR3 protein: CASSLSGVVSGELFF
CDR3 DNA: TGTGCCAGCAGCCTTAGCGGGGTTGTGTCCGGGGAGCTGTTTTTT

V gene: TRBV18
clone size: NA
J gene: TRBJ2-7
D gene: NA
CDR3 protein: CASSLSSYEQYF
CDR3 DNA: TGTGCCAGCTCGCTTAGCTCCTACGAGCAGTACTTC

V gene: TRBV7-9
clone size: NA
J gene: TRBJ1-2
D gene: NA
CDR3 protein: CTSSLEPDGYTF
CDR3 DNA: TGTACCAGCAGCTTAGAACCGGATGGCTACACCTTC

V gene: TRBV6-5
clone size: NA
J gene: TRBJ2-1
D gene: NA
CDR3 protein: CASRRRVGEQFF
CDR3 DNA: TGTGCCAGCAGAAGGCGGGTAGGTGAGCAGTTCTTC

V gene: TRBV19
clone size: NA
J gene: TRBJ2-7
D gene: TRBD1
CDR3 protein: CASSITTYRGYEQYF
CDR3 DNA: TGTGCCAGTAGTATAACGACTTACAGGGGCTACGAGCAGTACTTC

V gene: TRBV11-3
clone size: NA
J gene: TRBJ2-3
D gene: TRBD2
CDR3 protein: CASSPSGGALDTQYF
CDR3 DNA: TGTGCCAGCAGCCCTAGCGGGGGGGCCCTAGATACGCAGTATTTT

V gene: TRBV14
clone size: NA
J gene: TRBJ2-5
D gene: NA
CDR3 protein: CASSQKGRDWREQYF
CDR3 DNA: TGTGCCAGCAGCCAGAAGGGCAGGGATTGGAGGGAGCAGTACTTC

V gene: TRBV7-2
clone size: NA
J gene: TRBJ2-1
D gene: TRBD2
CDR3 protein: CASSSTSGNEQFF
CDR3 DNA: TGTGCCAGCAGCTCGACTAGCGGGAATGAGCAGTTCTTC

V gene: TRBV5-6
clone size: NA
J gene: TRBJ2-2
D gene: NA
CDR3 protein: CASSLAGTGELFF
CDR3 DNA: TGTGCCAGCAGCTTGGCAGGGACCGGGGAGCTGTTTTTT

V gene: TRBV5-1
clone size: few
J gene: TRBJ1-2
D gene: NA
CDR3 protein: CASTPSPTVPNYGYTF
CDR3 DNA: TGCGCCAGCACCCCTTCCCCGACAGTTCCTAACTATGGCTACACCTTC

V gene: TRBV5-1
clone size: NA
J gene: TRBJ1-2
D gene: NA
CDR3 protein: CASSLGDMGYGYTF
CDR3 DNA: TGCGCCAGCAGCTTGGGTGACATGGGCTATGGCTACACCTTC

V gene: TRBV6-1
clone size: NA
J gene: TRBJ1-6
D gene: TRBD1
CDR3 protein: CASSVTGEPNSPLHF
CDR3 DNA: TGTGCCAGCAGTGTCACAGGGGAACCTAATTCACCCCTCCACTTT

V gene: TRBV7-3
clone size: NA
J gene: TRBJ2-1
D gene: NA
CDR3 protein: CASSYSGGGEQFF
CDR3 DNA: TGTGCCAGCAGCTATAGCGGTGGGGGTGAGCAGTTCTTC

V gene: TRBV30
clone size: NA
J gene: TRBJ1-5
D gene: NA
CDR3 protein: CAWSGGMGQPQHF
CDR3 DNA: TGTGCCTGGAGTGGAGGAATGGGTCAGCCCCAGCATTTT

V gene: TRBV6-5
clone size: NA
J gene: TRBJ1-6
D gene: NA
CDR3 protein: CASSYSSGESGPLHF
CDR3 DNA: TGTGCCAGCAGTTACTCGAGCGGGGAAAGCGGACCCCTCCACTTT

V gene: TRBV7-9
clone size: NA
J gene: TRBJ1-2
D gene: TRBD1
CDR3 protein: CASRSTPGQAGNYGYTF
CDR3 DNA: TGTGCCAGCAGATCTACACCGGGACAGGCTGGCAACTATGGCTACACCTTC

V gene: TRBV7-2
clone size: NA
J gene: TRBJ1-4
D gene: NA
CDR3 protein: CASSQGGPRSEKLFF
CDR3 DNA: TGTGCCAGCAGCCAAGGAGGGCCACGGAGTGAAAAACTGTTTTTT

V gene: TRBV10-3
clone size: NA
J gene: TRBJ1-2
D gene: TRBD1
CDR3 protein: CAADRGNYGYTF
CDR3 DNA: TGTGCCGCCGACAGGGGGAACTATGGCTACACCTTC

V gene: TRBV7-9
clone size: once
J gene: TRBJ1-2
D gene: NA
CDR3 protein: CASSLGQGILYGYTF
CDR3 DNA: TGTGCCAGCAGCTTAGGGCAGGGGATTCTCTATGGCTACACCTTC

V gene: TRBV4-2
clone size: NA
J gene: TRBJ2-1
D gene: TRBD2
CDR3 protein: CASSPTSGGAVNEQFF
CDR3 DNA: TGTGCCAGCAGCCCCACTAGCGGGGGGGCAGTGAATGAGCAGTTCTTC

V gene: TRBV5-4
clone size: NA
J gene: TRBJ2-2
D gene: TRBD1
CDR3 protein: CASSLGDSSNTGELFF
CDR3 DNA: TGTGCCAGCAGCTTGGGGGACAGCTCGAACACCGGGGAGCTGTTTTTT

V gene: TRBV7-9
clone size: NA
J gene: TRBJ1-3
D gene: NA
CDR3 protein: CASSASGFSGNTIYF
CDR3 DNA: TGTGCCAGCAGCGCCAGCGGGTTCTCTGGAAACACCATATATTTT

V gene: TRBV29-1
clone size: NA
J gene: TRBJ2-3
D gene: NA
CDR3 protein: CSVETAGPSTDTQYF
CDR3 DNA: TGCAGCGTTGAGACCGCAGGTCCTAGCACAGATACGCAGTATTTT

V gene: TRBV19
clone size: NA
J gene: TRBJ1-5
D gene: NA
CDR3 protein: CASSSGASNQPQHF
CDR3 DNA: TGTGCCAGTAGTTCAGGGGCGAGCAATCAGCCCCAGCATTTT

V gene: TRBV5-1
clone size: NA
J gene: TRBJ2-3
D gene: TRBD2
CDR3 protein: CASSLEGGGSTDTQYF
CDR3 DNA: TGCGCCAGCAGCTTGGAGGGCGGGGGAAGCACAGATACGCAGTATTTT

V gene: TRBV13
clone size: NA
J gene: TRBJ2-7
D gene: TRBD1
CDR3 protein: CASSLNDRGPSYEQYF
CDR3 DNA: TGTGCCAGCAGCTTAAACGACAGGGGGCCTTCCTACGAGCAGTACTTC

V gene: TRBV5-6
clone size: NA
J gene: TRBJ1-2
D gene: TRBD1
CDR3 protein: CASSRDRGNYGYTF
CDR3 DNA: TGTGCCAGCAGCCGGGACAGGGGAAACTATGGCTACACCTTC